This is a list of T cell receptor beta chains from one sample in a study of long-term antiretroviral therapy in people with HIV. Only in-frame clones appear in the TCRdb table, and some are missing; sequencing was by immunoSEQ multiplex PCR. This table holds 20,000 to 25,000 clones, over 90% found once. This sample comprised unsorted PBMCs, obtained 7.6 years after starting antiretroviral therapy. Receptor source: a middle-aged woman with HIV. CDR3s include the opening cysteine and the closing phenylalanine or tryptophan. A D gene is named only where the DNA matches it firmly. For some rows the clone size is stated as once, few or many, or as a class when expanded; others skip it.

v_gene,d_gene,abundance,j_gene,len,CDR3aa,CDR3nt
TRBV5-8,.,.,TRBJ2-3,15,CASSSGGLSTDTQYF,TGTGCCAGCAGCTCCGGGGGACTTAGCACAGATACGCAGTATTTT
TRBV19,TRBD1,once,TRBJ1-4,15,CASSSDRGVSEKLFF,TGTGCCAGTAGTAGTGACAGGGGCGTGAGTGAAAAACTGTTTTTT
TRBV11-2,TRBD2,.,TRBJ2-1,14,CASSASGAYNEQFF,TGTGCCAGCAGCGCTAGCGGGGCCTACAATGAGCAGTTCTTC
TRBV6-4,TRBD2,.,TRBJ2-1,12,CASSDYSGEQFF,TGTGCCAGCAGTGACTACAGCGGGGAACAGTTCTTC
TRBV6-1,TRBD2,.,TRBJ2-7,15,CASSLRTSGNYEQYF,TGTGCCAGCAGTCTTCGGACTAGCGGGAACTACGAGCAGTACTTC
TRBV7-9,.,.,TRBJ1-1,13,CASGGLGNTEAFF,TGTGCCAGCGGGGGTTTGGGGAACACTGAAGCTTTCTTT
TRBV5-1,.,.,TRBJ1-4,16,CASSFGSGGYNEKLFF,TGCGCCAGCAGCTTTGGAAGTGGAGGTTATAATGAAAAACTGTTTTTT
TRBV15,.,.,TRBJ1-2,13,CATAYRGNYGYTF,TGTGCCACGGCTTATAGGGGGAACTATGGCTACACCTTC
TRBV5-1,TRBD1,.,TRBJ2-7,14,CASSIRDSPYEQYF,TGCGCCAGCAGCATCCGGGACAGCCCCTACGAGCAGTACTTC
TRBV7-2,.,.,TRBJ1-4,15,CASSFKKATNEKLFF,TGTGCCAGCAGCTTCAAAAAAGCAACTAATGAAAAACTGTTTTTT
TRBV19,TRBD1,once,TRBJ1-2,18,CASTIAGTGGGLGYGYTF,TGTGCCAGCACAATTGCCGGGACAGGGGGTGGACTCGGGTATGGCTACACCTTC
TRBV5-4,TRBD1,.,TRBJ1-6,16,CASSLKQGVDNSPLHF,TGTGCCAGCAGCTTGAAACAGGGGGTCGATAATTCACCCCTCCACTTT
TRBV12-5,.,.,TRBJ2-3,12,CASGLGPDTQYF,TGTGCTAGTGGTTTGGGCCCAGATACGCAGTATTTT
TRBV4-3,TRBD1,few,TRBJ1-6,15,CASSQDRTGGSPLHF,TGCGCCAGCAGCCAAGATCGGACAGGGGGTTCACCCCTCCACTTT
TRBV18,.,.,TRBJ2-1,13,CASSPPGDNEQFF,TGTGCCAGCTCACCACCGGGGGACAATGAGCAGTTCTTC
TRBV19,.,.,TRBJ2-1,14,CATASGALRTGQFF,TGTGCCACCGCCTCCGGGGCGCTCAGAACGGGGCAGTTCTTC
TRBV30,TRBD1,.,TRBJ1-2,13,CAWVDRANYGYTF,TGTGCCTGGGTGGACAGGGCTAACTATGGCTACACCTTC
TRBV30,.,.,TRBJ1-4,15,CAWRGSDATNEKLFF,TGTGCCTGGAGGGGGTCAGATGCAACTAATGAAAAACTGTTTTTT
TRBV6-5,.,.,TRBJ2-2,13,CASRDEASGELFF,TGTGCCAGCAGGGACGAGGCATCCGGGGAGCTGTTTTTT
TRBV7-2,.,.,TRBJ1-1,13,CASSFYSGTEAFF,TGTGCCAGCAGCTTCTACTCCGGCACTGAAGCTTTCTTT
TRBV7-9,.,once,TRBJ2-1,14,CASSLAGKGNEQFF,TGTGCCAGCAGCTTAGCGGGAAAGGGGAATGAGCAGTTCTTC
TRBV6-5,.,once,TRBJ1-6,13,CASSSNSVSPLHF,TGTGCCAGCAGTTCCAACTCGGTTTCACCCCTCCACTTT
TRBV19,TRBD1,.,TRBJ1-4,13,CASKEGTGGKLFF,TGTGCCAGTAAAGAAGGGACAGGTGGCAAACTGTTTTTT
TRBV2,TRBD2,.,TRBJ2-1,15,CASRYLAGGYNEQFF,TGTGCCAGCAGATACCTAGCGGGGGGCTACAATGAGCAGTTCTTC
TRBV5-1,.,.,TRBJ2-2,15,CASSLGGTDTGELFF,TGCGCCAGCAGCTTGGGGGGTACTGACACCGGGGAGCTGTTTTTT
TRBV19,.,.,TRBJ2-2,15,CASSIRTGKTGELFF,TGTGCCAGTAGTATTCGAACAGGGAAGACCGGGGAGCTGTTTTTT
TRBV18,.,.,TRBJ1-5,14,CASSQGPRNQPQHF,TGTGCCAGCTCACAAGGGCCCCGAAATCAGCCCCAGCATTTT
TRBV7-8,TRBD1,.,TRBJ1-1,15,CASSLARTGVTEAFF,TGTGCCAGCAGCTTAGCGAGGACAGGGGTTACTGAAGCTTTCTTT
TRBV6-1,TRBD1,.,TRBJ1-4,16,CASSDVTGGTNEKLFF,TGTGCCAGCAGTGACGTGACAGGGGGGACTAATGAAAAACTGTTTTTT
TRBV19,.,.,TRBJ2-7,14,CASSIAPRNYEQYF,TGTGCCAGTAGTATAGCTCCCAGGAACTACGAGCAGTACTTC
TRBV4-2,.,.,TRBJ2-3,15,CASSQPSQSTDTQYF,TGTGCCAGCAGCCAACCTTCGCAAAGCACAGATACGCAGTATTTT
TRBV10-3,.,.,TRBJ1-4,18,CASGPGLSGRGTNEKLFF,TGTGCCTCAGGCCCGGGCCTCTCGGGGCGAGGGACTAATGAAAAACTGTTTTTT
TRBV19,TRBD1,once,TRBJ1-2,14,CASSSLQGYYGYTF,TGTGCCAGTAGTTCTTTACAGGGGTACTATGGCTACACCTTC
TRBV19,.,.,TRBJ1-5,13,CASSKDSNQPQHF,TGTGCCAGTAGTAAAGACAGCAATCAGCCCCAGCATTTT
TRBV5-1,.,.,TRBJ2-3,16,CASSSGVQRLTDTQYF,TGCGCCAGCAGCTCCGGAGTTCAGAGACTAACAGATACGCAGTATTTT
TRBV11-2,.,.,TRBJ1-2,12,CAAGGPPYGYTF,TGTGCCGCCGGGGGCCCTCCCTATGGCTACACCTTC
TRBV4-3,TRBD1,.,TRBJ2-3,15,CASSTGTGRTDTQYF,TGCGCCAGCAGCACCGGGACAGGGCGCACAGATACGCAGTATTTT
TRBV5-1,TRBD2,.,TRBJ2-1,12,CASSLEGLEQFF,TGCGCCAGCAGCTTGGAGGGACTAGAGCAGTTCTTC
TRBV2,.,.,TRBJ1-4,14,CASKEGGSNEKLFF,TGTGCCAGCAAGGAGGGGGGCTCTAATGAAAAACTGTTTTTT
TRBV19,TRBD1,once,TRBJ1-4,16,CATMSRDSATNEKLFF,TGTGCCACCATGTCCCGGGACAGTGCAACTAATGAAAAACTGTTTTTT
TRBV10-3,TRBD1,.,TRBJ2-7,15,CAIRVTGGYTYEQYF,TGTGCCATCAGGGTGACAGGGGGTTATACCTACGAGCAGTACTTC
TRBV2,TRBD1,.,TRBJ2-7,15,CASNRRQGLAYEQYF,TGTGCCAGCAACCGAAGACAGGGCTTGGCCTACGAGCAGTACTTC
TRBV10-2,.,once,TRBJ1-1,16,CASSESSPTGGTEAFF,TGCGCCAGCAGTGAGTCGAGCCCCACTGGCGGGACTGAAGCTTTCTTT
TRBV5-5,.,few,TRBJ1-5,13,CASSLVADQPQHF,TGTGCCAGCAGCTTGGTGGCGGATCAGCCCCAGCATTTT
TRBV5-8,TRBD2,.,TRBJ2-3,16,CASSPRLRGGTDTQYF,TGTGCCAGCAGCCCCCGGTTGCGGGGGGGCACAGATACGCAGTATTTT
TRBV10-3,.,.,TRBJ1-2,13,CAISIGETYGYTF,TGTGCCATCAGTATTGGGGAGACCTATGGCTACACCTTC